This passage covers 26 T cell receptor beta chains from one sample sequenced in a study of identifying expanded T cells in peripheral blood. The table came from immunoSEQ multiplex PCR; TCRdb's copy has only in-frame clones and leaves some out. The repertoire holds 100,000 to 150,000 clones, approximately 86% seen once, with 7.5% to 9% in the top ten. The source material was blood. Every receptor here comes from a person aged 18 to 69 in good health.

The genes are TRBV5-4 and TRBJ1-4; 9 nucleotides agree with TRBD1. Losses at the gene ends were 2 bases for V and 8 bases for J; bases not matched to a gene: 4. This CDR3 has 14 amino acids. The germline V gene has CDR1 SGHNT and CDR2 YYREEE (reference sequence). CDR3 nucleotides: TGTGCCAGCAGCTTACAGGGGGCGGAGGAAAAACTGTTTTTT. Amino acid sequence: CASSLQGAEEKLFF.

This chain connects TRBV10-3 to TRBJ2-6; tentatively, D is TRBD1 (5 bases). The CDR3 is made up of 14 amino acids. The V and J ends lost 5 bases and 4 bases respectively, with 9 bases between them. Germline V lookup: CDR1 ENHRY, CDR2 SYGVKD. This CDR3 is CAISPGLGANVLTF. CDR3 DNA: TGTGCCATCAGTCCAGGGTTAGGGGCCAACGTCCTGACTTTC.

J is TRBJ1-4 and V is TRBV7-9, with D tentatively TRBD1 (5 bases). This CDR3 has 14 residues. V was cut by 5 bases and J by 5 bases, with 12 bases left in between. From germline, CDR1 is SEHNR and CDR2 FQNEAQ (reference sequence). CDR3 sequence: CASSRAGRNEKLFF. In DNA, the CDR3 is TGTGCCAGCAGCCGTGCGGGGCGAAATGAAAAACTGTTTTTT.

The chain has TRBV5-1 and TRBJ1-6, with 9 bases aligning to TRBD1. The J segment lost 6 bases and the V segment lost 10 bases, leaving 20 bases of the junction unmatched. Germline assignment: CDR1 SGHRS and CDR2 YFSETQ. The CDR3 spans 18 residues. CDR3 protein: CASRGFSTGQGFNSPLHF. The CDR3 nucleotides read TGCGCCTCAAGGGGTTTTTCGACGGGACAGGGTTTTAATTCACCCCTCCACTTT.

V and J are TRBV5-1 and TRBJ1-4; D is unclear. V lost 4 bases and J lost 5, with 12 bases in between. The CDR3 loop spans 14 amino acids. The germline CDR1 and CDR2 sequences are SGHRS and YFSETQ. The CDR3 loop is CASSRDLLNEKLFF. The CDR3, as DNA: TGCGCCAGCAGCCGCGACCTTCTAAATGAAAAACTGTTTTTT. The whole variable domain, filled in from reference TRBV5-1 and TRBJ1-4, reads KAGVTQTPRYLIKTRGQQVTLSCSPISGHRSVSWYQQTPGQGLQFLFEYFSETQRNKGNFPGRFSGRQFSNSRSEMNVSTLELGDSALYLCASSRDLLNEKLFFGSGTQLSVL.

The chain joins TRBV10-3 to TRBJ1-3; D is unclear. The V gene's germline CDR1 is ENHRY and CDR2 SYGVKD. Between the trimmed V and J ends, which lost 1 base and 0 bases, there was a span of 4 bases. The CDR3 is 14 amino acids. For the CDR3, the DNA is TGTGCCATCAGTGAGTTCGGCTCTGGAAACACCATATATTTT. Its protein product is CAISEFGSGNTIYF.

The rearrangement joins TRBV27 to TRBJ1-1; D remains ambiguous. CDR3 length equals 13 residues. Per germline, CDR1 MNHEY and CDR2 SMNVEV (reference sequence). The V gene lost 3 bases and the J gene lost 1 base, with 6 bases spanning the gap. Written as DNA, the CDR3 is TGTGCCAGCAGTTTCTCAAGGAACACTGAAGCTTTCTTT. This translates into CASSFSRNTEAFF.

V is TRBV7-3 and J is TRBJ2-6; D is unresolved. The V end was cut by 5 bases, the J end by 8 bases, with 13 bases between. The CDR3 runs 14 residues. The V gene's germline CDR1 is SGHTA and CDR2 FQGTGA. The CDR3, as DNA: TGTGCCAGCAGCCCAAGGATGGGCTCCAACGTCCTGACTTTC. It is translated as CASSPRMGSNVLTF. The full variable domain, rest sourced from reference TRBV7-3 and TRBJ2-6, is GAGVSQTPSNKVTEKGKYVELRCDPISGHTALYWYRQSLGQGPEFLIYFQGTGAADDSGLPNDRFFAVRPEGSVSTLKIQRTERGDSAVYLCASSPRMGSNVLTFGAGSRLTVL.

This clone occurred a few times. The rearrangement links TRBV6-1 to TRBJ1-5, with D uncertain. CDR3 length equals 12 residues. Germline-derived CDR1 and CDR2 are MNHNS and SASEGT. The CDR3 loop reads CAHGHLYQPQHF. In nucleotides, the CDR3 is TGTGCGCATGGGCACCTATATCAGCCCCAGCATTTT.

The gene calls are TRBV9 and TRBJ2-1; D unclear. CDR1 SGDLS and CDR2 YYNGEE come from the germline V gene. This CDR3 spans 14 amino acids. V was trimmed by 0 bases and J by 5 bases, leaving 9 bases between them. This chain's CDR3 is CASSVGQQNNEQFF. The DNA of the CDR3 is TGTGCCAGCAGCGTAGGTCAGCAAAACAATGAGCAGTTCTTC.

The chain links TRBV30 to TRBJ1-4; 7 bases agree with TRBD1. Germline V lookup: CDR1 GTSNPN, CDR2 SVGIG (reference sequence). The CDR3 sequence is 14 residues long. J lost 5 bases, V lost 5 bases, and 8 bases had no gene match. The CDR3 region is CAWGEQGTNEKLFF. CDR3 coding DNA: TGTGCCTGGGGTGAACAGGGGACAAATGAAAAACTGTTTTTT.

This sequence joins TRBV5-4 and TRBJ1-2; D unresolved. The germline V and J ends were trimmed by 2 bases and 2 bases, with 7 bases remaining between them. The CDR3 has 13 residues. The germline CDR1 and CDR2 sequences are SGHNT and YYREEE (reference sequence). The CDR3 coding sequence is TGTGCCAGCAGCTTCTCCGGAAACTATGGCTACACCTTC. Protein sequence: CASSFSGNYGYTF.

This chain uses TRBV6-5 with TRBJ2-5; tentative D call: TRBD2 (5 bases). From germline, CDR1 is MNHEY and CDR2 SVGAGI. The V end was cut by 6 bases, the J end by 1 base, with 12 bases between. The CDR3 runs 14 residues. CDR3 DNA: TGTGCCAGCAGAAGCCGAGCGGCCCAAGAGACCCAGTACTTC. Amino acids: CASRSRAAQETQYF.

This chain joins TRBV4-3 and TRBJ1-1; the D gene is possibly TRBD1 (5 bases). The V and J ends lost 5 bases and 0 bases respectively, with 13 bases between them. Germline values: CDR1 LGHNA, CDR2 YSLEER. This CDR3 is built from 15 residues. The CDR3 nucleotides are TGCGCCAGCAGCACCACTACGGGGCTGAACACTGAAGCTTTCTTT. It yields the protein CASSTTTGLNTEAFF.

This rearrangement joins TRBV28 to TRBJ2-1; a weak D match, TRBD1 (5 bases). Germline V gene sequence: CDR1 MDHEN, CDR2 SYDVKM. The CDR3 loop spans 12 amino acids. V was trimmed by 2 bases and J by 7 bases, leaving 6 bases between them. In DNA, the CDR3 is TGTGCCAGCAGTTTAAAGGGGAATGAGCAGTTCTTC. Its protein product is CASSLKGNEQFF.

V is TRBV5-3 and J is TRBJ1-1, with D uncertain. TRBV5-3 counts as an open reading frame of uncertain function. The V end was cut by 3 bases, the J end by 5 bases, with 14 bases between. The CDR3 contains 14 residues. Here the CDR3 DNA reads TGTGCCAGAAGCTCCCGTGCGGTGGGGACTGAAGCTTTCTTT. Translation gives CARSSRAVGTEAFF.

The J gene is TRBJ2-1, the V gene TRBV11-2, with 10 bases identical to TRBD2. Germline V gene data show CDR1 as SGHAT and CDR2 as FQNNGV. V trimming: 5 bases; J trimming: 6 bases; junction bases outside the gene matches: 7. CDR3 length: 15 amino acids. The CDR3 region is CASSPGTSVANEQFF. As DNA, the CDR3 is TGTGCCAGCAGCCCCGGGACTAGCGTAGCCAATGAGCAGTTCTTC.

The genes are TRBV7-3 and TRBJ1-2; tentative D call: TRBD1 (5 bases). The CDR3 is 14 residues long. V was shortened by 3 bases and J by 0 bases, with 8 bases between the two germline ends. Germline CDR1 and CDR2: SGHTA and FQGTGA. The CDR3 DNA is TGTGCCAGCAGCTTGGGACGGACTAACTATGGCTACACCTTC. Amino acids: CASSLGRTNYGYTF.

This rearrangement joins TRBV5-4 to TRBJ2-5, with 9 bases aligning to TRBD2. Trimming removed 0 bases from V and 4 bases from J; junction bases left unmatched: 10. This CDR3 is 17 amino acids long. Germline V gene lookup returns CDR1 SGHNT and CDR2 YYREEE (reference sequence). CDR3 loop: CASSLDAGGGAGETQYF. In DNA, the CDR3 is TGTGCCAGCAGCTTGGACGCCGGCGGGGGGGCAGGAGAGACCCAGTACTTC. Filled out from reference TRBV5-4 and TRBJ2-5, the complete variable domain reads ETGVTQSPTHLIKTRGQQVTLRCSSQSGHNTVSWYQQALGQGPQFIFQYYREEENGRGNFPPRFSGLQFPNYSSELNVNALELDDSALYLCASSLDAGGGAGETQYFGPGTRLLVL.

This clone came up once. The rearrangement joins TRBV7-2 to TRBJ1-1; the D is unclear. V lost 3 bases to trimming and J lost 8 bases, with 10 bases between them. Germline assignment: CDR1 SGHTA and CDR2 FQGNSA. The CDR3 loop spans 12 amino acids. For the CDR3, the DNA is TGTGCCAGCAGCTTGTGGACGGCCGAAGCTTTCTTT. Its protein is CASSLWTAEAFF.

The chain is built from TRBV5-4 and TRBJ1-1; D remains unclear. There are 15 residues in the CDR3. CDR1 SGHNT and CDR2 YYREEE come from the germline V gene (reference sequence). V was clipped by 2 bases and J by 0 bases, with 11 bases between them. This chain's CDR3 is CASSFDILLNTEAFF. The CDR3 bases are TGTGCCAGCAGCTTTGACATCCTTCTGAACACTGAAGCTTTCTTT.

The chain couples TRBV7-2 to TRBJ1-1; no clear D. Trimming cost V 0 bases and J 1 base, with 6 bases left between them. The CDR3 consists of 14 residues. CDR1 is SGHTA and CDR2 is FQGNSA in the germline V gene. The CDR3 reads CASSLAPANTEAFF. In nucleotides, the CDR3 is TGTGCCAGCAGCTTAGCGCCAGCGAACACTGAAGCTTTCTTT.

The J gene is TRBJ2-7, the V gene TRBV11-2; 8 positions agree with TRBD2. Trimming took 5 bases from V and 3 from J; bases not matched to a gene: 12. Per the germline V gene, CDR1 is SGHAT and CDR2 is FQNNGV. The CDR3 runs 16 residues. The CDR3 sequence is CASSRGGGHTVYEQYF. CDR3 DNA: TGTGCCAGCAGCCGGGGGGGAGGACACACCGTCTACGAGCAGTACTTC.

At least ten counts were recorded for this clone. The chain is built from TRBV11-2 and TRBJ1-2; D is unresolved. Germline V lookup: CDR1 SGHAT, CDR2 FQNNGV. The CDR3 loop spans 11 amino acids. Trimming left V 6 bases short and J 7 bases short, with 9 bases between. CDR3 bases: TGTGCCAGCAGTGGTCTCGTTGGCTACACCTTC. It codes for CASSGLVGYTF.

The gene calls are TRBV5-1 and TRBJ2-1, with D unclear. The germline V gene has CDR1 SGHRS and CDR2 YFSETQ. V lost 4 bases, J lost 10 bases, and 12 bases lay in between. The CDR3 totals 12 residues. The CDR3 sequence is CASSVNSGEQFF. CDR3 bases: TGCGCCAGCAGCGTCAACTCCGGCGAGCAGTTCTTC.

This clone was detected only a few times. The chain combines TRBV4-1 with TRBJ1-5, with D uncertain. The CDR3 spans 14 residues. CDR1 is MGHRA, CDR2 YSYEKL, per germline. V was pared by 6 bases and J by 5 bases, with 14 bases between. This CDR3 is CASSVGEPDQPQHF. In nucleotides, the CDR3 is TGCGCCAGCAGTGTCGGGGAACCCGATCAGCCCCAGCATTTT.